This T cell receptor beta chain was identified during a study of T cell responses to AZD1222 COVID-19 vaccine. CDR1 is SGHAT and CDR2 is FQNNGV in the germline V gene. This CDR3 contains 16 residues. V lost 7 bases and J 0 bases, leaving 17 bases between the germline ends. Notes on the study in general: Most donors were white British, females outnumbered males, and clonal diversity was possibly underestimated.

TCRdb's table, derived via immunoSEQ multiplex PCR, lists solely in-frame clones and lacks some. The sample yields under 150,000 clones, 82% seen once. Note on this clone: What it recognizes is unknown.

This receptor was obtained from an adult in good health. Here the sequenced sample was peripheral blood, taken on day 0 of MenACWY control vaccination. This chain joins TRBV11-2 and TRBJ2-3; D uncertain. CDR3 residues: CASTLGVGISTDTQYF. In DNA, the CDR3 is TGTGCCAGCACCCTCGGAGTAGGAATAAGCACAGATACGCAGTATTTT.